The sequence of this T cell receptor (beta chain) was determined in a study of blood T cell repertoires in COVID-19. In the study's own analysis: For nucleated cells, counts were estimated from reference gene primer amplification. Assay used: immunoSEQ multiplex PCR; TCRdb lists only in-frame clones, some missing. V, J and clone size are those of that table, while D and trimming were read from the DNA. The table shows around 210,000 clones, with approximately 85% occurring only once. The clonotype originates from a man aged 50-59 years with COVID-19, enrolled during active disease. Sequencing was performed on peripheral blood.

The CDR3 region has the DNA TGTGCCAGCAGTACAGGGACTAGCGTGAATGAGCAGTTCTTC. It codes for CASSTGTSVNEQFF. The chain has TRBV5-4 and TRBJ2-1; 10 nucleotides align to TRBD2. Trimming removed 5 bases from V and 7 bases from J; junction bases left unmatched: 6. Germline V gene lookup returns CDR1 SGHNT and CDR2 YYREEE (reference sequence). The CDR3 spans 14 residues.